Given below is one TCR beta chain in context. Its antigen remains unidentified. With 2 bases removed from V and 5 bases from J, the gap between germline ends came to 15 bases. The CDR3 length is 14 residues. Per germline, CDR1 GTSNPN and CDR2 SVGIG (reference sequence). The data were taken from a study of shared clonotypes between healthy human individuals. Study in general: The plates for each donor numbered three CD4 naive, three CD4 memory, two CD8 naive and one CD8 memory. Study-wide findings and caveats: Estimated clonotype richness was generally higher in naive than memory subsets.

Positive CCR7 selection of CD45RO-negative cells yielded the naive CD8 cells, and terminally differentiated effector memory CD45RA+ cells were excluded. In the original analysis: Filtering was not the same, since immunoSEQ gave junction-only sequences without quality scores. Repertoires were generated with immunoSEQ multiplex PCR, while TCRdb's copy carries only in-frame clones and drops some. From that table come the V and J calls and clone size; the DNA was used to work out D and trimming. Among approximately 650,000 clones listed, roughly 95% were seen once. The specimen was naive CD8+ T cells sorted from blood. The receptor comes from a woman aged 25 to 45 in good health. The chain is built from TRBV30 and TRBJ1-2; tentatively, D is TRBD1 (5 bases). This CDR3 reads CAWSINGRGYGYTF. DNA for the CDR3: TGTGCCTGGAGTATCAACGGTAGGGGTTATGGCTACACCTTC. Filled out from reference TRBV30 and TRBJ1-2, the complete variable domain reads SQTIHQWPATLVQPVGSPLSLECTVEGTSNPNLYWYRQAAGRGLQLLFYSVGIGQISSEVPQNLSASRPQDRQFILSSKKLLLSDSGFYLCAWSINGRGYGYTFGSGTRLTVV.